These 20 T cell receptor beta chains originate from one sample sequenced in a study of blood T cell repertoires in COVID-19. Clones were sequenced by immunoSEQ multiplex PCR, and TCRdb holds only the in-frame ones, with some missing. This table has more than 200,000 clones, around 84% appearing once. The specimen sequenced was PBMCs or T cells enriched from blood (not recorded which). Every receptor here comes from a man between 40 and 49 years old who had recovered from COVID-19.

V and J are TRBV5-1 and TRBJ2-2; 8 nucleotides align to TRBD2. The J segment lost 2 bases and the V segment lost 2 bases, leaving 5 bases of the junction unmatched. Germline lookup yields CDR1 SGHRS and CDR2 YFSETQ. This CDR3 is 16 amino acids long. CDR3 in amino acids: CASSFQAGANTGELFF. The CDR3, as DNA: TGCGCCAGCAGCTTCCAAGCGGGGGCCAACACCGGGGAGCTGTTTTTT.

V is TRBV4-3 and J is TRBJ1-6; 9 bases fit TRBD1. There are 15 residues in the CDR3. Germline lookup yields CDR1 LGHNA and CDR2 YSLEER. V was clipped by 1 base and J by 10 bases; unmatched bases: 5. In DNA form, the CDR3 reads TGCGCCAGCAGCCAAGGGGACAGGGTTGGGTCACCCCTCCACTTT. This gives the protein CASSQGDRVGSPLHF.

This clone has only one observation. V is TRBV5-4 and J is TRBJ2-3; a weak D match, TRBD1 (5 bases). The CDR3 runs to 16 residues. Trimming left V 0 bases short and J 0 bases short, with 11 bases between. The germline gives CDR1 SGHNT, CDR2 YYREEE (reference sequence). In nucleotides, the CDR3 is TGTGCCAGCAGCTTGGGGACAAGTGCTAGCACAGATACGCAGTATTTT. Its protein is CASSLGTSASTDTQYF.

This chain uses TRBV7-9 with TRBJ1-5, with 8 bases fitting TRBD1. From germline, CDR1 is SEHNR and CDR2 FQNEAQ (reference sequence). V gave up 3 bases and J gave up 6 bases; unmatched junction bases: 4. This CDR3 is 14 amino acids long. The CDR3 loop reads CASSFSGGFQPQHF. CDR3 DNA: TGTGCCAGCAGCTTTTCAGGGGGCTTTCAGCCCCAGCATTTT.

The J gene is TRBJ2-7, the V gene TRBV6-5, with 11 bases lining up with TRBD2. The J segment lost 0 bases and the V segment lost 6 bases, leaving 4 bases of the junction unmatched. CDR3 size: 15 residues. The V gene's germline CDR1 is MNHEY and CDR2 SVGAGI. The CDR3 sequence: CASSTTSGGSYEQYF. DNA for the CDR3: TGTGCCAGCAGCACAACTAGCGGGGGCTCCTACGAGCAGTACTTC.

The chain joins TRBV5-1 to TRBJ2-1; TRBD2 matches at 7 bases. Per germline, CDR1 SGHRS and CDR2 YFSETQ. The CDR3 spans 15 residues. V dropped 5 bases and J dropped 5; count of bases not matched to a gene: 10. The CDR3 nucleotides are TGCGCCAGCAGATATCGTAGCGGGCAGGACAATGAGCAGTTCTTC. Residues: CASRYRSGQDNEQFF.

This clone was detected once. The V and J genes are TRBV19 and TRBJ1-5; 9 nucleotides align to TRBD1. Germline V CDR1 and CDR2: LNHDA, SQIVND (reference sequence). The V and J ends lost 5 bases and 2 bases, in that order; junction bases with no gene match: 13. There are 18 residues in the CDR3. The CDR3 region is CASSARDRVIGGNQPQHF. DNA for the CDR3: TGTGCCAGTAGTGCCCGGGACAGGGTCATCGGGGGCAATCAGCCCCAGCATTTT.

The chain couples TRBV3-1 (or the pseudogene TRBV3-2) to TRBJ1-1; TRBD1 aligns across 8 bases. The ends lost 3 bases at V and 1 base at J; junction bases unmatched: 7. The CDR3 is 16 residues long. Germline V gene sequence: CDR1 LGHDT, CDR2 YNNKEL (reference sequence). CDR3: CASSHRPGTGNTEAFF. The CDR3 DNA sequence: TGTGCCAGCAGCCACCGTCCCGGGACAGGGAACACTGAAGCTTTCTTT.

The gene calls are TRBV3-1 (or the pseudogene TRBV3-2) and TRBJ2-1; D is possibly TRBD2 (5 bases). Germline V gene data show CDR1 as LGHDT and CDR2 as YNNKEL (reference sequence). V was trimmed by 1 base and J by 4 bases, leaving 11 bases between them. CDR3 length: 15 amino acids. CDR3 nucleotide sequence: TGTGCCAGCAGCCAAGCCTGGACTGAATACAATGAGCAGTTCTTC. Protein product: CASSQAWTEYNEQFF.

Concerning this clone: Distinct nucleotide sequences in the sample also encode this CDR3. V gene TRBV19 combines with J gene TRBJ1-1; tentatively, D is TRBD1 (5 bases). Deletions cut 1 base from V and 4 bases from J, with 7 bases between. The CDR3 contains 13 residues. Germline V gene sequence: CDR1 LNHDA, CDR2 SQIVND (reference sequence). CDR3 amino acids: CASSIGQGTEAFF. Written as DNA, the CDR3 is TGTGCCAGTAGTATAGGGCAGGGCACTGAAGCTTTCTTT.

This chain uses TRBV18 with TRBJ1-3; D gene unclear. Between the trimmed V and J ends, which lost 5 bases and 0 bases, there was a span of 11 bases. This CDR3 region has 15 residues. Germline V gives CDR1 KGHSH, CDR2 LQKENI. In DNA, the CDR3 is TGTGCCAGCTCAGTCGGAGCTAGCTCTGGAAACACCATATATTTT. This codes for CASSVGASSGNTIYF.

This chain joins TRBV28 and TRBJ2-1; 15 bases map to TRBD2. This CDR3 has 14 residues. Germline-derived CDR1 and CDR2 are MDHEN and SYDVKM. Germline trimming cut 6 bases from V and 16 bases from J; bases unmatched to any gene: 10. The CDR3 coding sequence is TGTGCCAGCAGCTCAGGGAGGACTAGCGGGGGGGTTTTCTTC. The encoded protein is CASSSGRTSGGVFF.

This chain links TRBV11-3 with TRBJ2-1, with 14 nucleotides matching TRBD2. This CDR3 has 15 residues. The germline CDR1 and CDR2 sequences are SGHNT and YENEEA. Trimming cost V 5 bases and J 8 bases; bases outside gene matches: 5. This CDR3 is CASSAGLAGVDEQFF. The CDR3 region has the DNA TGTGCCAGCAGCGCGGGACTAGCGGGAGTCGATGAGCAGTTCTTC.

The chain recombines TRBV20-1 with TRBJ2-1; D gene ambiguous. V was shortened by 3 bases and J by 2 bases, with 8 bases between the two germline ends. The CDR3 contains 13 residues. Per germline, CDR1 DFQATT and CDR2 SNEGSKA (reference sequence). CDR3 amino acids: CSASSETYNEQFF. The CDR3 nucleotides read TGCAGTGCTAGTTCTGAGACCTACAATGAGCAGTTCTTC.

The chain links TRBV6-5 to TRBJ2-7; possible D gene TRBD1, 6 bases. The CDR3 is 14 amino acids. Trimming pared 6 bases from V and 0 bases from J, leaving 12 bases between. Germline assignment: CDR1 MNHEY and CDR2 SVGAGI. CDR3 DNA: TGTGCCAGCAGCCCGGGACACTACTCCTACGAGCAGTACTTC. Its translation: CASSPGHYSYEQYF.

This sequence joins TRBV18 and TRBJ1-1; 7 nucleotides align to TRBD1. CDR3 length: 14 amino acids. V lost 5 bases, J lost 2 bases, and 5 bases stayed unmatched. In germline, CDR1 is KGHSH, CDR2 LQKENI. The CDR3 reads CASSKIGGNTEAFF. CDR3 nucleotide sequence: TGTGCCAGCTCAAAGATAGGGGGCAACACTGAAGCTTTCTTT. Full variable domain (remainder filled in from reference TRBV18 and TRBJ1-1): NAGVMQNPRHLVRRRGQEARLRCSPMKGHSHVYWYRQLPEEGLKFMVYLQKENIIDESGMPKERFSAEFPKEGPSILRIQQVVRGDSAAYFCASSKIGGNTEAFFGQGTRLTVV.

The genes are TRBV12-3 or TRBV12-4 and TRBJ2-3; D ambiguous. This CDR3 comprises 13 residues. Trimming cost V 3 bases and J 4 bases, with 8 bases left between them. CDR3: CASSLLGPDTQYF. As DNA, the CDR3 is TGTGCCAGCAGTTTGCTAGGTCCAGATACGCAGTATTTT.

The rearrangement links TRBV4-1 to TRBJ1-5, with D possibly TRBD1 on 5 matching bases. The V gene's germline CDR1 is MGHRA and CDR2 YSYEKL. The CDR3 length is 14 residues. The V gene lost 4 bases and the J gene lost 3 bases, with 10 bases spanning the gap. The CDR3 loop reads CASSLGGVNQPQHF. The CDR3 DNA sequence: TGCGCCAGCAGCCTGGGGGGGGTCAATCAGCCCCAGCATTTT.

The gene calls are TRBV16 and TRBJ2-1, with 8 bases fitting TRBD2. Germline CDR1 is KGHSY and CDR2 is FQNENV. The CDR3 runs 15 residues. Trimming took 0 bases from V and 4 from J; bases not matched to a gene: 2. The CDR3 is CASSQSERGYNEQFF. CDR3 DNA: TGTGCCAGCAGCCAATCCGAGCGGGGGTACAATGAGCAGTTCTTC.

V gene TRBV7-9 combines with J gene TRBJ2-7; D not certain. Between the trimmed V and J ends, which lost 5 bases and 6 bases, there was a span of 14 bases. The CDR3 covers 13 residues. Germline V lookup: CDR1 SEHNR, CDR2 FQNEAQ (reference sequence). This CDR3 reads CASSPSPGAEQYF. The CDR3 DNA follows: TGTGCCAGCAGCCCATCCCCTGGAGCCGAGCAGTACTTC.